Listed here are 15 T cell receptor beta chains from one sample, sequenced in a study of Graves' ophthalmopathy and Graves' hyperthyroidism. As the template, RNA transcripts were used to amplify TCR beta CDR3 regions. After a first-round RT-PCR with HTBI primers, a second-round multiplex PCR was run. A single record per CDR3 protein comes from TCRdb applying MiXCR to the multiplex PCR reads. The sample consists of roughly 500,000 distinct CDR3 sequences, 14% of them appearing once. The sequencing sample was made of blood. These receptors were obtained from a woman younger than 45 with Graves' ophthalmopathy.

The chain couples TRBV12-3 or TRBV12-4 to TRBJ2-7; no reliable D call. This CDR3 region has 13 residues. Trimming shortened V by 7 bases and J by 3 bases, and 13 bases separated the two germline ends. CDR3 DNA sequence: TGTGCCAGCAAACCCGCGATATACTACGAGCAGTACTTC. Amino acids: CASKPAIYYEQYF.

The table lists this clonotype with many counts. The chain uses TRBV19 and TRBJ1-1; TRBD1 matches 7 bases. Germline assignment: CDR1 LNHDA and CDR2 SQIVND (reference sequence). The junction had 2 bases not matched to a gene; V was cut back by 3 bases and J by 4 bases. The CDR3 is made up of 13 amino acids. DNA of the CDR3: TGTGCCAGTAGTATGACAGGGCCCACTGAAGCTTTCTTT. This gives the protein CASSMTGPTEAFF.

In its sample, this clonotype was seen many times. The rearrangement uses TRBV28 and TRBJ1-5, with TRBD1 matching over 8 bases. The CDR3 length is 15 residues. Trimming removed 3 bases from V and 5 bases from J; junction bases left unmatched: 6. Germline V gives CDR1 MDHEN, CDR2 SYDVKM. CDR3: CASSLLQGDYQPQHF. The CDR3 bases are TGTGCCAGCAGTTTGCTACAGGGGGACTATCAGCCCCAGCATTTT.

This clonotype was observed at least ten times. This chain uses TRBV20-1 with TRBJ1-2; no clear D. The germline V and J ends were trimmed by 3 bases and 4 bases, with 9 bases remaining between them. Germline CDR1 is DFQATT and CDR2 is SNEGSKA (reference sequence). The CDR3 contains 12 residues. The CDR3 DNA sequence: TGCAGTGCTAGCGAACGGAGCTATGGCTACACCTTC. It is translated as CSASERSYGYTF.

In its sample, this clonotype was seen many times. The chain carries TRBV6-2 or TRBV6-3 and TRBJ2-7; 11 positions agree with TRBD2. The CDR3 runs to 13 residues. Germline V lookup: CDR1 MNHEY, CDR2 SVGEGT. As DNA, the CDR3 is TGTGGGGCGGCCGGGACTAGCGGATACGAGCAGTACTTC. Its translation is CGAAGTSGYEQYF.

This clonotype was recorded at least ten times. The chain couples TRBV7-2 to TRBJ2-5; 8 bases are a match to TRBD2. The CDR3 contains 15 residues. After removal of 5 bases from V and 3 bases from J, the junction contained 8 bases not matched to a gene. The germline CDR1 and CDR2 sequences are SGHTA and FQGNSA. CDR3 in amino acids: CASSAVSGREETQYF. The CDR3, as DNA: TGTGCCAGCAGCGCCGTAAGCGGGAGAGAAGAGACCCAGTACTTC.

In this sample, this clonotype turned up many times. The gene calls are TRBV27 and TRBJ2-7; D assignment may be TRBD1 or TRBD2 (5 bases each). V was cut by 11 bases and J by 3 bases, with 17 bases left in between. Germline V gene lookup returns CDR1 MNHEY and CDR2 SMNVEV (reference sequence). The CDR3 consists of 13 residues. The CDR3 DNA follows: TGTGCCCCCCCCGGGCAGGGACGCTACGAGCAGTACTTC. It yields the protein CAPPGQGRYEQYF.

The genes are TRBV19 and TRBJ2-7; TRBD2 matches at 9 bases. CDR3 length: 14 residues. Per germline, CDR1 LNHDA and CDR2 SQIVND (reference sequence). Germline trimming cut 5 bases from V and 2 bases from J; bases unmatched to any gene: 4. DNA for the CDR3: TGTGCCAGTAGTTGGCGGGAGGGAACCTACGAGCAGTACTTC. It codes for CASSWREGTYEQYF. Filled out from reference TRBV19 and TRBJ2-7, the complete variable domain reads DGGITQSPKYLFRKEGQNVTLSCEQNLNHDAMYWYRQDPGQGLRLIYYSQIVNDFQKGDIAEGYSVSREKKESFPLTVTSAQKNPTAFYLCASSWREGTYEQYFGPGTRLTVT.

This clonotype has at least ten counts. The chain employs TRBV27 and TRBJ1-5; D is unresolved. V shed 4 bases and J shed 1 base, with 8 bases lying between them. CDR1 and CDR2 (germline): MNHEY, SMNVEV (reference sequence). CDR3 length: 14 amino acids. The CDR3 sequence is CASSSLISNQPQHF. The CDR3 bases are TGTGCCAGCAGTTCCCTTATCAGCAATCAGCCCCAGCATTTT.

This clonotype was picked up many times. This chain joins TRBV6-1 and TRBJ2-5; D is ambiguous. There are 12 residues in the CDR3. Looked up from germline, CDR1 is MNHNS and CDR2 is SASEGT. Trimming stripped 3 bases from V and 2 bases from J, with 4 bases between. The CDR3 here is CASSDQQETQYF. The CDR3 DNA reads TGTGCCAGCAGTGACCAGCAAGAGACCCAGTACTTC.

This clonotype showed up many times. The genes are TRBV28 and TRBJ1-1; TRBD1 matches at 7 bases. With 3 bases clipped from V and 5 bases from J, the junction kept 6 bases outside the gene matches. Germline CDR1 and CDR2: MDHEN and SYDVKM. The CDR3 is 14 residues long. The CDR3 sequence is CASSLYRGETEAFF. CDR3 DNA sequence: TGTGCCAGCAGTTTGTACAGGGGAGAGACTGAAGCTTTCTTT.

This clonotype was observed a handful of times. The junction differs from germline at one of its ends, possibly a read error. V and J are TRBV28 and TRBJ1-5; the D gene is possibly TRBD1 (5 bases). There are 16 residues in the CDR3. Germline V lookup: CDR1 MDHEN, CDR2 SYDVKM. The DNA for the CDR3 is TGTGCCAGCAGTCTGACCGGACATCCGAGCAATCAGCCCCGGCATTTT. Protein: CASSLTGHPSNQPRHF.

In its sample, this clonotype was seen many times. This sequence joins TRBV12-3 or TRBV12-4 and TRBJ1-2; D remains unclear. V lost 3 bases and J lost 6, with 5 bases in between. This CDR3 spans 11 amino acids. The CDR3 reads CASSLAHGYTF. CDR3 sequence (DNA): TGTGCCAGCAGTTTGGCTCATGGCTACACCTTC.

This clonotype was picked up many times. The chain is built from TRBV7-2 and TRBJ1-6; the D gene is possibly TRBD1 (6 bases). The V and J ends lost 2 bases and 10 bases respectively, with 12 bases between them. The germline gives CDR1 SGHTA, CDR2 FQGNSA. The CDR3 runs 14 residues. DNA of the CDR3: TGTGCCAGCAGCTTACGGACAGTAGGATCACCCCTCCACTTT. Its protein product is CASSLRTVGSPLHF.

This clonotype was counted ten times or more. The chain employs TRBV6-1 and TRBJ2-7; TRBD2 matches at 9 bases. Losses at the gene ends were 5 bases for V and 2 bases for J; bases not matched to a gene: 10. CDR1 MNHNS and CDR2 SASEGT come from the germline V gene. This CDR3 comprises 16 residues. Here the CDR3 DNA reads TGTGCCAGCAGTCCTGCGAGCGGGAGGTTCACCTACGAGCAGTACTTC. This sequence encodes CASSPASGRFTYEQYF.